A selection of T cell receptor beta chains follows, all from one sample in a study of T cell repertoires in cytomegalovirus infection. TCRdb reprocessed the reads with MiXCR, giving one entry per CDR3 protein. The table has about 130,000 distinct CDR3 sequences, approximately 9.2% seen once. The source material was PBMCs. Every receptor here comes from a human donor in good health (CMV status not recorded). Some clones in this sample may be carry-over from other donors' samples. Each CDR3 is given with its conserved first and last residue. A D gene is named only where the DNA matches it firmly. Clone size is given for some rows only: seen once, a few or many times, or a class if the clone is expanded.

CDR3nt: TGTGCCAGCAGACCCCCTGGACTCCACACCGGGGAGCTGTTTTTT
CDR3aa: CASRPPGLHTGELFF
j_gene: TRBJ2-2
v_gene: TRBV12-3/TRBV12-4
abundance: many
d_gene: .

CDR3nt: TGTGCCAGCAGCCCCGAAGGGCGGTCCTACGAGCAGTACTTC
CDR3aa: CASSPEGRSYEQYF
j_gene: TRBJ2-7
v_gene: TRBV7-7
abundance: many
d_gene: .

CDR3nt: TGTGCCAGCAGCTGGGGACCACTAGCGAATGAGCAGTTCTTC
CDR3aa: CASSWGPLANEQFF
j_gene: TRBJ2-1
v_gene: TRBV7-4
abundance: many
d_gene: TRBD2

CDR3nt: TGTGCCAGCAGCTTGGTACGGGATTCCGCCCCTGAGCAGTTCTTC
CDR3aa: CASSLVRDSAPEQFF
j_gene: TRBJ2-1
v_gene: TRBV5-4
abundance: .
d_gene: .

CDR3nt: TGTGCCACCAGTGATTTGCAGGGGACCCAGCCCCAGCATTTT
CDR3aa: CATSDLQGTQPQHF
j_gene: TRBJ1-5
v_gene: TRBV24-1
abundance: many
d_gene: .

CDR3nt: TGCGCCAGCAGCTCTTCGACAGATAACTATGGCTACACCTTC
CDR3aa: CASSSSTDNYGYTF
j_gene: TRBJ1-2
v_gene: TRBV5-1
abundance: few
d_gene: .

CDR3nt: TGTGCCAGCAGGCTGACAGGCACCGGGGAGCTGTTTTTT
CDR3aa: CASRLTGTGELFF
j_gene: TRBJ2-2
v_gene: TRBV12-3/TRBV12-4
abundance: many
d_gene: .

CDR3nt: TGTGCCAGCAGCCAAGATCCCACCTCAATCGGGCCCCAGCATTTT
CDR3aa: CASSQDPTSIGPQHF
j_gene: TRBJ1-5
v_gene: TRBV4-2
abundance: .
d_gene: .

CDR3nt: TGTGCCAGCAGGGGGACTAGCACAGATACGCAGTATTTT
CDR3aa: CASRGTSTDTQYF
j_gene: TRBJ2-3
v_gene: TRBV6-1
abundance: many
d_gene: .

CDR3nt: TGCGCCAGCAGCTTGGTTGGTACCAGTGAAAAACTGTTTTTT
CDR3aa: CASSLVGTSEKLFF
j_gene: TRBJ1-4
v_gene: TRBV5-1
abundance: .
d_gene: .

CDR3nt: TGCGCCAGCAGCTTGAGGCGGGGGGGCTCCAACGAGCAGTACTTC
CDR3aa: CASSLRRGGSNEQYF
j_gene: TRBJ2-7
v_gene: TRBV5-1
abundance: .
d_gene: TRBD2

CDR3nt: TGTGCCAGCAGCCAAGGATTAGGACGGGAAGCTTTCTTT
CDR3aa: CASSQGLGREAFF
j_gene: TRBJ1-1
v_gene: TRBV3-1
abundance: .
d_gene: .

CDR3nt: TGTGCCAGCAGTTCCCCCCGGAACAGGGGGCTCAGGAACACTGAAGCTTTCTTT
CDR3aa: CASSSPRNRGLRNTEAFF
j_gene: TRBJ1-1
v_gene: TRBV28
abundance: many
d_gene: TRBD1

CDR3nt: TGTGCCAGCAGGGGGACAGGGCTTGGCTACACCTTC
CDR3aa: CASRGTGLGYTF
j_gene: TRBJ1-2
v_gene: TRBV28
abundance: many
d_gene: TRBD1

CDR3nt: TGTGCCAGCAGCTTGGACAGGGCTGAAGCCTCTGGGGCCAACGTCCTGACTTTC
CDR3aa: CASSLDRAEASGANVLTF
j_gene: TRBJ2-6
v_gene: TRBV7-2
abundance: many
d_gene: TRBD1

CDR3nt: TGCAGTGCTAGTGGCGATTCCTATGGCTACACCTTC
CDR3aa: CSASGDSYGYTF
j_gene: TRBJ1-2
v_gene: TRBV20-1
abundance: few
d_gene: .

CDR3nt: TGTGCCAGCAGCACCTCAGGAGAGACCCAGTACTTC
CDR3aa: CASSTSGETQYF
j_gene: TRBJ2-5
v_gene: TRBV13
abundance: many
d_gene: .

CDR3nt: TGTGCCAGCAGCGTACAGGGGGCATCCTACAATGAGCAGTTCTTC
CDR3aa: CASSVQGASYNEQFF
j_gene: TRBJ2-1
v_gene: TRBV5-4
abundance: many
d_gene: TRBD1

CDR3nt: TGTGCCAGCAGTCCGGGACAGGGCCTTATTGGCTACACCTTC
CDR3aa: CASSPGQGLIGYTF
j_gene: TRBJ1-2
v_gene: TRBV25-1
abundance: .
d_gene: TRBD1

CDR3nt: TGTGCCAGCATGGGGGGACAGGGGGCAGTTGATACGGCCGGGGAGCTGTTTTTT
CDR3aa: CASMGGQGAVDTAGELFF
j_gene: TRBJ2-2
v_gene: TRBV27
abundance: .
d_gene: TRBD1

CDR3nt: TGTGCCAGCAGTACGACAGCTAGTGGCAATCAGCCCCAGCATTTT
CDR3aa: CASSTTASGNQPQHF
j_gene: TRBJ1-5
v_gene: TRBV28
abundance: many
d_gene: .

CDR3nt: TGTGCCAGCAGCTTTACGGGACAGGGAGATCAGCCCCAGCATTTT
CDR3aa: CASSFTGQGDQPQHF
j_gene: TRBJ1-5
v_gene: TRBV7-2
abundance: many
d_gene: TRBD1

CDR3nt: TGTGCCAGCAGTGAATCCCCACTAGAAAACGAGCAGTACTTC
CDR3aa: CASSESPLENEQYF
j_gene: TRBJ2-7
v_gene: TRBV2
abundance: many
d_gene: .

CDR3nt: TGTGTCGTCTGGGGCACTAATGAAAAACTGTTTTTT
CDR3aa: CVVWGTNEKLFF
j_gene: TRBJ1-4
v_gene: TRBV28
abundance: many
d_gene: .

CDR3nt: TGCAGTGCTACCACCCTAAAAGAGACCCAGTACTTC
CDR3aa: CSATTLKETQYF
j_gene: TRBJ2-5
v_gene: TRBV20-1
abundance: few
d_gene: .

CDR3nt: TGCGCCAGCAGCCGAGAATTTAAGGCCGGGGAGCTGTTTTTT
CDR3aa: CASSREFKAGELFF
j_gene: TRBJ2-2
v_gene: TRBV4-1
abundance: many
d_gene: .

CDR3nt: TGTGCCAGCAGCCCCGGAACAGGGAGGAATCAGCCCCAGCATTTT
CDR3aa: CASSPGTGRNQPQHF
j_gene: TRBJ1-5
v_gene: TRBV7-6
abundance: many
d_gene: .

CDR3nt: TGTGCCAGCAGCCGCGAGAGGGGAAATTCACCCCTCCACTTT
CDR3aa: CASSRERGNSPLHF
j_gene: TRBJ1-6
v_gene: TRBV7-9
abundance: many
d_gene: .

CDR3nt: TGTGCCAGCAGTGATAAGCGAATCACAGATACGCAGTATTTT
CDR3aa: CASSDKRITDTQYF
j_gene: TRBJ2-3
v_gene: TRBV2
abundance: many
d_gene: .

CDR3nt: TGCGCCAGCAGCCTCTCCGGGACAGTCCAAACCGGGGAGCTGTTTTTT
CDR3aa: CASSLSGTVQTGELFF
j_gene: TRBJ2-2
v_gene: TRBV5-1
abundance: many
d_gene: TRBD1

CDR3nt: TGTGCCAGCAGCTTGACAGGGATGGGCAATCAGCCCCAGCATTTT
CDR3aa: CASSLTGMGNQPQHF
j_gene: TRBJ1-5
v_gene: TRBV5-5
abundance: many
d_gene: .

CDR3nt: TGCAGTGCCACCCCGGATTCGGAGACCCAGTACTTC
CDR3aa: CSATPDSETQYF
j_gene: TRBJ2-5
v_gene: TRBV20-1
abundance: .
d_gene: .

CDR3nt: TGCAGCGTTGAACCGGGACAGGGGGCCACTGAAGCTTTCTTT
CDR3aa: CSVEPGQGATEAFF
j_gene: TRBJ1-1
v_gene: TRBV29-1
abundance: many
d_gene: TRBD1

CDR3nt: TGTGCCAGCAGCTTGGTCGGACAGGGGTGCACCGGGGAGCTGTTTTTT
CDR3aa: CASSLVGQGCTGELFF
j_gene: TRBJ2-2
v_gene: TRBV5-6
abundance: once
d_gene: TRBD1

CDR3nt: TGTGCCAGCAGCTTTGGACGGGGGGGCCCTTCCTACAATGAGCAGTTCTTC
CDR3aa: CASSFGRGGPSYNEQFF
j_gene: TRBJ2-1
v_gene: TRBV7-2
abundance: many
d_gene: TRBD2

CDR3nt: TGCAGCGTTTGGCAGGATGGCTACACCTTC
CDR3aa: CSVWQDGYTF
j_gene: TRBJ1-2
v_gene: TRBV29-1
abundance: many
d_gene: .

CDR3nt: TGTGCCAGCAGCTTATCTAGCGGATACAATGAGCAGTTCTTC
CDR3aa: CASSLSSGYNEQFF
j_gene: TRBJ2-1
v_gene: TRBV7-9
abundance: many
d_gene: TRBD2

CDR3nt: TGTGCCAGCAGTCTTAGACAGGACAGAAGAGCTTTCTTT
CDR3aa: CASSLRQDRRAFF
j_gene: TRBJ1-1
v_gene: TRBV12-3/TRBV12-4
abundance: many
d_gene: .

CDR3nt: TGCAGTGCTAGACACAGCGGGGAAGGAGAGACCCAGTACTTC
CDR3aa: CSARHSGEGETQYF
j_gene: TRBJ2-5
v_gene: TRBV20-1
abundance: many
d_gene: TRBD2

CDR3nt: TGTGCCAGCAGCCATGTTCCAGATACGCAGTATTTT
CDR3aa: CASSHVPDTQYF
j_gene: TRBJ2-3
v_gene: TRBV14
abundance: many
d_gene: .

CDR3nt: TGTGCCAGCAGTTTCTCGGAGAAGAACTATGGCTACACCTTC
CDR3aa: CASSFSEKNYGYTF
j_gene: TRBJ1-2
v_gene: TRBV6-6
abundance: many
d_gene: .

CDR3nt: TGTGCCAGCAGCTTGAGGGGACAGGGATTCCTTGGAGGGACCCAGTACTTC
CDR3aa: CASSLRGQGFLGGTQYF
j_gene: TRBJ2-5
v_gene: TRBV7-2
abundance: many
d_gene: TRBD1

CDR3nt: TGTGCCAGCAGCGCCGGACTAGGGAACACCGGGGAGCTGTTTTTT
CDR3aa: CASSAGLGNTGELFF
j_gene: TRBJ2-2
v_gene: TRBV7-8
abundance: many
d_gene: TRBD2

CDR3nt: TGCGCCAGCAGCCCCGGACTGGCTAATGAGCAGTTCTTC
CDR3aa: CASSPGLANEQFF
j_gene: TRBJ2-1
v_gene: TRBV5-1
abundance: many
d_gene: .

CDR3nt: TGTGCCAGCAGTTTAATGGGGACCGGGGAGCTGTTTTTT
CDR3aa: CASSLMGTGELFF
j_gene: TRBJ2-2
v_gene: TRBV12-3/TRBV12-4
abundance: many
d_gene: .

CDR3nt: TGTGCCAGCAGTCCGCTTACGACAGCCCAAGAGACCCAGTACTTC
CDR3aa: CASSPLTTAQETQYF
j_gene: TRBJ2-5
v_gene: TRBV6-1
abundance: many
d_gene: .

CDR3nt: TGTGCCAGCAGTTTAGTCCCGGTTCAGCCCCAGCATTTT
CDR3aa: CASSLVPVQPQHF
j_gene: TRBJ1-5
v_gene: TRBV28
abundance: many
d_gene: .

CDR3nt: TGTGCCAGCAGCCCCGACAGGAACAGGGGAGGATCAGAGACCCAGTACTTC
CDR3aa: CASSPDRNRGGSETQYF
j_gene: TRBJ2-5
v_gene: TRBV2
abundance: many
d_gene: .

CDR3nt: TGTGCCAGTAGTTGGGGGGGCCGAAGTCACACTGAAGCTTTCTTT
CDR3aa: CASSWGGRSHTEAFF
j_gene: TRBJ1-1
v_gene: TRBV19
abundance: many
d_gene: .

CDR3nt: TGTGCCAGCAGCCAAGGACAGGGGCAAGAGACCCAGTACTTC
CDR3aa: CASSQGQGQETQYF
j_gene: TRBJ2-5
v_gene: TRBV2
abundance: .
d_gene: TRBD1

CDR3nt: TGTGCCAGCAGCGCCGCAGGGGAGCAGTACTTC
CDR3aa: CASSAAGEQYF
j_gene: TRBJ2-7
v_gene: TRBV11-3
abundance: many
d_gene: .